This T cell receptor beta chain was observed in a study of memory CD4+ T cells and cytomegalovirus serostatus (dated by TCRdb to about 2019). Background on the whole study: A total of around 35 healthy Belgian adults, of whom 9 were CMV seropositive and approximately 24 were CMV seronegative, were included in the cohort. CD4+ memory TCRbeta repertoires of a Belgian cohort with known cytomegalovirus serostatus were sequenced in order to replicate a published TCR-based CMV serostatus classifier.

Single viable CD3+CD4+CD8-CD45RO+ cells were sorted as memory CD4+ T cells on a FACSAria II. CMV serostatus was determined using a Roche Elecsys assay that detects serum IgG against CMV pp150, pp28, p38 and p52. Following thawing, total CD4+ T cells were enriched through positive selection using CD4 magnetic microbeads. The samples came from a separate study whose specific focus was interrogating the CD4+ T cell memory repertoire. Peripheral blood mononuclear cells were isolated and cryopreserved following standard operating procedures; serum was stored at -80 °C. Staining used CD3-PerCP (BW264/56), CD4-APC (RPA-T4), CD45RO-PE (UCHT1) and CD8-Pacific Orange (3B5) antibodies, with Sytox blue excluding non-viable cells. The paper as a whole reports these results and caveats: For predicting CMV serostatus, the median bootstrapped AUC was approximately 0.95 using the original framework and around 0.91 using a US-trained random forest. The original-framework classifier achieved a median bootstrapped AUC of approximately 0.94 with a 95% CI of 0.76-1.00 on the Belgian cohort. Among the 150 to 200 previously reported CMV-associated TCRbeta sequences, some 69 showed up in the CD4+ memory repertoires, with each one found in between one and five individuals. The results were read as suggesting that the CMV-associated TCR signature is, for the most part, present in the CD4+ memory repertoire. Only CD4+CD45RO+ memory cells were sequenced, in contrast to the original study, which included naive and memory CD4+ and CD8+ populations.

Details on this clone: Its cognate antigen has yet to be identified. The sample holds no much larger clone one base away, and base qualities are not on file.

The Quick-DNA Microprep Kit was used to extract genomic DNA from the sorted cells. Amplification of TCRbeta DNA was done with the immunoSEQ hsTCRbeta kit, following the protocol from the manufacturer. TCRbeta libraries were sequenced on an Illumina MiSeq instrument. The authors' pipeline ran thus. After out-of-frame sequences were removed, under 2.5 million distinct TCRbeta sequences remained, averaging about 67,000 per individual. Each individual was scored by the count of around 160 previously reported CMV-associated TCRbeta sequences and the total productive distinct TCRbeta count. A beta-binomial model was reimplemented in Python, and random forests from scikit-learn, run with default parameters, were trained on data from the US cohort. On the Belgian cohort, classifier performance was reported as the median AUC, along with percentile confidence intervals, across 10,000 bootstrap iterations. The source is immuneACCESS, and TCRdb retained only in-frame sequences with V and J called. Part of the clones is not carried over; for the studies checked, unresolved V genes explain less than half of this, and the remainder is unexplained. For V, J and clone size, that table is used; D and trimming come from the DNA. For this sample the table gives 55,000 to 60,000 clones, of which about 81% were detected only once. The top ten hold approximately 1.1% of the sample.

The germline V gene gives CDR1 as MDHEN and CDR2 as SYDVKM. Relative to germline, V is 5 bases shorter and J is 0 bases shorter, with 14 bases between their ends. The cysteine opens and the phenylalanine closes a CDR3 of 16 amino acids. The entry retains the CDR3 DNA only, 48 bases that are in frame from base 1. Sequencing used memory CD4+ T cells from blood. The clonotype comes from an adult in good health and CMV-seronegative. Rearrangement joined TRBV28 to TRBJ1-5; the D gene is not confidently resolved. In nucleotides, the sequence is TGTGCCAGCAGTCGGTTGGCGGCTAATAGCAATCAGCCCCAGCATTTT. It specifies CASSRLAANSNQPQHF. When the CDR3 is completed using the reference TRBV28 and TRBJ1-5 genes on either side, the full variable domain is DVKVTQSSRYLVKRTGEKVFLECVQDMDHENMFWYRQDPGLGLRLIYFSYDVKMKEKGDIPEGYSVSREKKERFSLILESASTNQTSMYLCASSRLAANSNQPQHFGDGTRLSIL.